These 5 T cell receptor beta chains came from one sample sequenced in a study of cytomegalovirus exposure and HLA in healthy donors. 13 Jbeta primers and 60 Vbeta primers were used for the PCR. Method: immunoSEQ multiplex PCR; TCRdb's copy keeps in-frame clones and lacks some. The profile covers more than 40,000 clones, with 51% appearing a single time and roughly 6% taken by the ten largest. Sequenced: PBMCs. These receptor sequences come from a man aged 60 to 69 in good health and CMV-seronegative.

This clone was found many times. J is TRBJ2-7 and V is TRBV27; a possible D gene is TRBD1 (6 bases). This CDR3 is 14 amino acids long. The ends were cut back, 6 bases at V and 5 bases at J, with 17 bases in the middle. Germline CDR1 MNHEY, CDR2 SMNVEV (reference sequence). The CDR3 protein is CASRLVVQGNEQYF. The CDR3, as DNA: TGTGCCAGCAGATTAGTTGTACAGGGTAACGAGCAGTACTTC.

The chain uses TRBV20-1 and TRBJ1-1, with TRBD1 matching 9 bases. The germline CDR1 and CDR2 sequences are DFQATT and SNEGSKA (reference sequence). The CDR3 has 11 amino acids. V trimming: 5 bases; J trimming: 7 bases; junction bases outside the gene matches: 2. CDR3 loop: CSAGQGFEAFF. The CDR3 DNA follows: TGCAGTGCTGGACAGGGGTTTGAAGCTTTCTTT.

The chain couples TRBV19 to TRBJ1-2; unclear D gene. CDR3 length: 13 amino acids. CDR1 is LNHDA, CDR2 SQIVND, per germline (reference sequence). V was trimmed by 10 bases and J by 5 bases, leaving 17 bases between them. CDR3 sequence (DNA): TGTGCCACTACCCCACGGACGGGATATGGCTACACCTTC. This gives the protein CATTPRTGYGYTF.

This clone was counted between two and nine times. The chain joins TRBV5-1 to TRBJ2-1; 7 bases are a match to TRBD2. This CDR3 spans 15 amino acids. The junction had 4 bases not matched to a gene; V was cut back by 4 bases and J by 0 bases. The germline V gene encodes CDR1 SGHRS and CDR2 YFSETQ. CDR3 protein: CASSSSSGSYNEQFF. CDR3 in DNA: TGCGCCAGCAGCAGCTCTAGCGGCTCCTACAATGAGCAGTTCTTC.

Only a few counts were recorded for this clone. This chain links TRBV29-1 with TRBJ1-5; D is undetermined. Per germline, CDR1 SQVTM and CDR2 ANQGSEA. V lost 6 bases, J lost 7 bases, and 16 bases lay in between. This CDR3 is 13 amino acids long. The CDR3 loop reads CSVAKTSDQPQHF. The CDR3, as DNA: TGCAGCGTGGCAAAGACATCAGACCAGCCCCAGCATTTT.